This T cell receptor beta chain derives from a study of shared clonotypes between healthy human individuals. Trimming cost V 5 bases and J 6 bases; bases outside gene matches: 5. The CDR3 length is 14 residues. Germline values: CDR1 MNHNS, CDR2 SASEGT. The run depth of the assay was deep. Loaded into unsorted PBMC replicate PCRs was approximately 320 ng DNA, 25,000 to 30,000 T cell genomes. In the authors' workflow: For the immunoSEQ data, sequences were junction-only without quality scores, so filtering differed. Profiling relied on immunoSEQ multiplex PCR, and the TCRdb table lists in-frame clones only, not all of them. V and J calls and clone size are given by that table; D and trimming were obtained from the DNA. The data hold 530,000 or so clones, with about 75% observed a single time.

The source is a middle-aged woman in good health. Some clones in this sample may be carry-over from other donors' samples. Input material: PBMCs. The chain carries TRBV6-1 and TRBJ2-7; 12 nucleotides align to TRBD1. The CDR3 region has the DNA TGTGCCAGCAGTTCCGGGACAGGGGGCGCCGAGCAGTACTTC. It is translated as CASSSGTGGAEQYF.